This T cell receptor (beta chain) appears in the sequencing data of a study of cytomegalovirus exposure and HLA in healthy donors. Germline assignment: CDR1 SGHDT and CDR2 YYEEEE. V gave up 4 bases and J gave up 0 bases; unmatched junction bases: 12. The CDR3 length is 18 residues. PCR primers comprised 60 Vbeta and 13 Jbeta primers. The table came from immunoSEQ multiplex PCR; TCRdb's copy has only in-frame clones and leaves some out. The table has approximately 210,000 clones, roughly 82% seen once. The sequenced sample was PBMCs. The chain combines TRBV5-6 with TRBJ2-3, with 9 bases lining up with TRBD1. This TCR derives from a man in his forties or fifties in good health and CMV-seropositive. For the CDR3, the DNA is TGTGCCAGCAGCCCGGGACAGGGACAGCACAGTAGCACAGATACGCAGTATTTT. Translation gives CASSPGQGQHSSTDTQYF.